Described below is a single T cell receptor beta chain sequence and its context. This sample is part of a study of blood T cell repertoires in COVID-19. Study-wide background: Some COVID-19 samples were acute and others convalescent; all came from the United States, Italy and Spain. PBMCs, B-cell-depleted T cells, or T cells provided the cDNA or gDNA that made up the material.

As handled by the study authors: Reference gene primers were amplified, and this amplification served to estimate nucleated cell counts. Assay: immunoSEQ multiplex PCR; the TCRdb copy retains only in-frame clones and omits some. D and trimming were read from the DNA, whereas the V and J calls and clone size are those reported in that table. The sample lists just over 650,000 clones; 70% to 90% were seen once. This CDR3 comprises 16 residues. Trimming at V came to 5 bases and at J to 2 bases, leaving 12 bases not matched to a gene. The V gene's germline CDR1 is SGHAT and CDR2 FQNNGV. The receptor was derived from a woman between 18 and 30 years old with acute or convalescent COVID-19. The rearrangement links TRBV11-2 to TRBJ2-7; 7 bases fit TRBD1. Sequencing was carried out using peripheral blood. CDR3 bases: TGTGCCAGCAGCGGCTGGGACAGACCGTCACCCTACGAGCAGTACTTC. This codes for CASSGWDRPSPYEQYF.